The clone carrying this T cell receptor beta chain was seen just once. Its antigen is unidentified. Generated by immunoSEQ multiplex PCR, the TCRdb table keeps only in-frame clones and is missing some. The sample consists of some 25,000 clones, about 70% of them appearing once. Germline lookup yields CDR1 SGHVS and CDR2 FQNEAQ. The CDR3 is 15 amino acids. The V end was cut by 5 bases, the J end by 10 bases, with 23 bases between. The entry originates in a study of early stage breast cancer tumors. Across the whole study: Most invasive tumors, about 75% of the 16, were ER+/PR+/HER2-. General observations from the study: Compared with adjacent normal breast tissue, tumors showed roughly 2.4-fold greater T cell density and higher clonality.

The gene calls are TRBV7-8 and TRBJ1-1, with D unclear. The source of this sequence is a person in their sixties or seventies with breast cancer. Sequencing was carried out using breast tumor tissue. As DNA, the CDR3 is TGTGCCAGCAGCCCTCACAGTACGGCAGGCTTTGGAGCTTTCTTT. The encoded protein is CASSPHSTAGFGAFF.